This entry concerns a single T cell receptor (beta chain). Its specificity is unknown. The data were taken from a study of cytomegalovirus exposure and HLA in healthy donors. Regarding the study as a whole: Productive rates of about 87% or about 30% were seen for most TCR beta V segments in an earlier analysis. Usually a TCR sequence was rare, but some public TCRs were found in many donors.

Amplification used 60 Vbeta primers and 13 Jbeta primers. Libraries were prepared by immunoSEQ multiplex PCR; TCRdb keeps only in-frame clonotypes and omits some of them. Among fewer than 250,000 clones, over 75% were seen once, and the ten largest hold about 1.8%. This TCR was sampled from a man younger than 35 in good health and CMV-seronegative. Source material: PBMCs.

CDR3 amino acids: CAIRDTGSGTEAFF. Here the CDR3 DNA reads TGTGCCATCAGGGATACAGGGTCGGGGACTGAAGCTTTCTTT. The V gene is TRBV10-3, the J gene TRBJ1-1; maybe TRBD1 (6 bases). Germline-derived CDR1 and CDR2 are ENHRY and SYGVKD. This CDR3 spans 14 amino acids. Trimming pared 6 bases from V and 5 bases from J, leaving 16 bases between.